The 19 T cell receptor beta chains below all came from one sample that was sequenced in a study of cytomegalovirus exposure and HLA in healthy donors. Researchers ran the PCR with 60 Vbeta and 13 Jbeta primers. Sequencing was performed with immunoSEQ multiplex PCR; in TCRdb, only in-frame clones are kept and a portion is missing. The table shows under 200,000 clones, with about four fifths occurring only once. The specimen was PBMCs. These receptors came from a woman aged 18-29 years in good health and CMV-seronegative.

The V and J genes are TRBV9 and TRBJ2-3, with TRBD2 identical over 9 bases. Germline V lookup: CDR1 SGDLS, CDR2 YYNGEE. The CDR3 covers 16 residues. Unmatched junction bases numbered 8, after V lost 0 bases and J lost 6 bases. The CDR3 DNA follows: TGTGCCAGCAGCGTAGGAGGACTAGCGCGTGAGGATACGCAGTATTTT. Its translation is CASSVGGLAREDTQYF. Variable domain in full (rest from reference TRBV9 and TRBJ2-3): DSGVTQTPKHLITATGQRVTLRCSPRSGDLSVYWYQQSLDQGLQFLIQYYNGEERAKGNILERFSAQQFPDLHSELNLSSLELGDSALYFCASSVGGLAREDTQYFGPGTRLTVL.

The rearrangement uses TRBV6-5 and TRBJ2-1, with 7 bases fitting TRBD1. Germline CDR1 reads MNHEY; CDR2 reads SVGAGI. The CDR3 runs 15 residues. V was pared by 4 bases and J by 0 bases, with 3 bases of the junction left unmatched. In DNA, the CDR3 is TGTGCCAGCAGTTCGACAGGGAGCTCCTACAATGAGCAGTTCTTC. It specifies CASSSTGSSYNEQFF.

The chain carries TRBV6-5 and TRBJ2-7, with D tentatively TRBD2 (6 bases). The CDR3 has 16 amino acids. Germline CDR1 MNHEY, CDR2 SVGAGI. Trimming pared 2 bases from V and 5 bases from J, leaving 19 bases between. Here the CDR3 DNA reads TGTGCCAGCAGTTACGGGAGGAGGGCCGCTTTAAACGAGCAGTACTTC. This translates into CASSYGRRAALNEQYF.

V and J are TRBV2 and TRBJ1-3; D is undetermined. Germline values: CDR1 SNHLY, CDR2 FYNNEI. This CDR3 has 12 amino acids. Trimming removed 1 base from V and 16 bases from J, with 14 bases in between. CDR3 region: CASSEGLNLWYF. In nucleotides, the CDR3 is TGTGCCAGCAGTGAAGGACTTAATCTCTGGTATTTT.

The chain has TRBV11-2 and TRBJ2-3, with D possibly matching TRBD1 (7 bases). In germline, CDR1 is SGHAT, CDR2 FQNNGV. Trimming removed 0 bases at V and 6 bases at J, with 13 bases between. The CDR3 length is 15 residues. The CDR3 protein is CASSLDRGVLDTQYF. The DNA of the CDR3 is TGTGCCAGCAGCTTAGACAGGGGGGTTTTGGATACGCAGTATTTT.

The genes are TRBV6-1 and TRBJ2-4; 7 positions agree with TRBD2. Germline assignment: CDR1 MNHNS and CDR2 SASEGT. The J segment lost 0 bases and the V segment lost 4 bases, leaving 6 bases of the junction unmatched. This CDR3 contains 16 residues. CDR3 coding DNA: TGTGCCAGCAGTGTCGGGACGGGGGGAGCCAAAAACATTCAGTACTTC. Translating it yields CASSVGTGGAKNIQYF.

The CDR3 here is CASSPPSGGRQPQHF. Here the CDR3 DNA reads TGTGCCAGTAGTCCCCCGTCAGGGGGCAGGCAGCCCCAGCATTTT. The rearrangement joins TRBV19 to TRBJ1-5; TRBD1 agrees at 8 bases. This CDR3 has 15 amino acids. Germline CDR1 reads LNHDA; CDR2 reads SQIVND (reference sequence). The V gene end was trimmed by 5 bases and the J gene end by 7 bases; junction bases not matched to a gene: 10. Using reference TRBV19 and TRBJ1-5 for the parts outside the CDR3, the full variable domain is DGGITQSPKYLFRKEGQNVTLSCEQNLNHDAMYWYRQDPGQGLRLIYYSQIVNDFQKGDIAEGYSVSREKKESFPLTVTSAQKNPTAFYLCASSPPSGGRQPQHFGDGTRLSIL.

This chain joins TRBV6-5 and TRBJ1-2, with a possible D match to TRBD1 (5 bases). The CDR3 loop spans 13 amino acids. Trimming removed 2 bases at V and 8 bases at J, with 12 bases between. In germline, CDR1 is MNHEY, CDR2 SVGAGI. The CDR3 spells CASSYGGTKGYTF. The CDR3 nucleotides are TGTGCCAGCAGTTACGGCGGGACTAAAGGCTACACCTTC.

This chain uses TRBV4-1 with TRBJ2-1; 8 nucleotides line up with TRBD2. J gave up 10 bases and V 1 base, and 12 bases lay outside the gene matches. The germline gives CDR1 MGHRA, CDR2 YSYEKL. The CDR3 loop spans 16 amino acids. Here the CDR3 reads CASSQGGPAGAPEQFF. CDR3 sequence (DNA): TGCGCCAGCAGCCAAGGGGGCCCAGCGGGAGCTCCAGAGCAGTTCTTC.

The genes are TRBV5-6 and TRBJ2-3; TRBD2 is a possible D gene (5 bases). The CDR3 is 15 amino acids. V was shortened by 0 bases and J by 3 bases, with 11 bases between the two germline ends. CDR1 and CDR2 from the germline V gene are SGHDT and YYEEEE. The CDR3 coding sequence is TGTGCCAGCAGCTTGGTGGGTCGGGGAACAGATACGCAGTATTTT. It yields the protein CASSLVGRGTDTQYF.

The V and J genes are TRBV28 and TRBJ2-3; perhaps TRBD2 as D (5 bases). CDR1 and CDR2 (germline): MDHEN, SYDVKM. The CDR3 covers 14 residues. V lost 5 bases and J 2 bases, leaving 11 bases between the germline ends. This chain's CDR3 is CASSIPRATDTQYF. The CDR3 nucleotides read TGTGCCAGCAGTATCCCGAGGGCCACAGATACGCAGTATTTT.

The chain employs TRBV9 and TRBJ2-3; 11 nucleotides agree with TRBD2. V lost 4 bases and J lost 2; bases outside the gene matches: 12. The CDR3 loop spans 18 amino acids. Germline values: CDR1 SGDLS, CDR2 YYNGEE. CDR3 amino acids: CASSPGTSGRSLTDTQYF. CDR3 nucleotide sequence: TGTGCCAGCAGCCCAGGCACTAGCGGGAGATCCCTCACAGATACGCAGTATTTT.

The chain is built from TRBV2 and TRBJ1-4, with D tentatively TRBD1 (5 bases). Trimming took off 5 bases at V and 0 bases at J, with 10 bases between the two ends. This CDR3 has 15 amino acids. Germline-derived CDR1 and CDR2 are SNHLY and FYNNEI. CDR3 nucleotide sequence: TGTGCCAGCAGTTACAGGATTCCAACTAATGAAAAACTGTTTTTT. This codes for CASSYRIPTNEKLFF.

The chain combines TRBV7-2 with TRBJ1-1; no clear D gene. The CDR3 has 13 amino acids. Looked up from germline, CDR1 is SGHTA and CDR2 is FQGNSA. V was trimmed by 1 base and J by 3 bases, leaving 6 bases between them. CDR3 sequence reads: CASSLDSYTEAFF. The CDR3 nucleotides are TGTGCCAGCAGCTTAGACAGCTACACTGAAGCTTTCTTT.

The chain has TRBV6-5 and TRBJ2-1; 13 nucleotides match TRBD2. The CDR3 totals 15 residues. Germline V gene lookup returns CDR1 MNHEY and CDR2 SVGAGI. The V and J ends lost 4 bases and 6 bases, in that order; junction bases with no gene match: 3. The CDR3 DNA is TGTGCCAGCAGTTCCGGGACTAGCGGGGCCAATGAGCAGTTCTTC. As protein: CASSSGTSGANEQFF.

This chain links TRBV28 with TRBJ1-1; TRBD1 aligns across 9 bases. The V segment lost 7 bases and the J segment 5 bases; nucleotides outside the gene matches: 8. The germline gives CDR1 MDHEN, CDR2 SYDVKM. The length of the CDR3 is 14 residues. CDR3 in DNA: TGTGCCAGCATCGTACAGGGGGCTGGGACTGAAGCTTTCTTT. Residues: CASIVQGAGTEAFF.

The gene calls are TRBV4-2 and TRBJ2-7, with D maybe TRBD1 (6 bases). Deletions cut 3 bases from V and 5 bases from J, with 14 bases between. The CDR3 extends over 14 amino acids. Germline CDR1 is LGHNA and CDR2 is YNFKEQ. CDR3 sequence reads: CASSHRTAVDEQYF. Written as DNA, the CDR3 is TGTGCCAGCAGCCATAGGACAGCTGTGGACGAGCAGTACTTC.

The chain carries TRBV7-9 and TRBJ2-7, with 7 bases lining up with TRBD1. The germline gives CDR1 SEHNR, CDR2 FQNEAQ (reference sequence). The CDR3 totals 14 residues. The ends lost 4 bases at V and 0 bases at J; junction bases unmatched: 3. CDR3 coding DNA: TGTGCCAGCAGCTCCCGGGACAGCTCCTACGAGCAGTACTTC. Its protein product is CASSSRDSSYEQYF. The full variable domain, in which reference TRBV7-9 and TRBJ2-7 provide the parts outside the CDR3, is DTGVSQNPRHKITKRGQNVTFRCDPISEHNRLYWYRQTLGQGPEFLTYFQNEAQLEKSRLLSDRFSAERPKGSFSTLEIQRTEQGDSAMYLCASSSRDSSYEQYFGPGTRLTVT.

This chain links TRBV7-2 with TRBJ1-5; 10 bases map to TRBD1. Per germline, CDR1 SGHTA and CDR2 FQGNSA. The CDR3 extends over 16 amino acids. Unmatched junction bases numbered 7, after V lost 5 bases and J lost 3 bases. The CDR3 region is CASSLRDRGPNQPQHF. CDR3 nucleotides: TGTGCCAGCAGCCTTCGGGACAGGGGACCCAATCAGCCCCAGCATTTT.